These 19 T cell receptor beta chains came from one sample sequenced in a study of T cells in Graves' hyperthyroidism and ophthalmopathy. RNA transcripts provided the source from which TCR beta CDR3 regions were amplified. TCR CDR3 underwent first-round RT-PCR with the HTBI primer set. In TCRdb, the multiplex PCR reads were re-called with MiXCR into one record per CDR3 protein. This table has about 400,000 distinct CDR3 sequences, more than 13% appearing once. Input material: blood. These receptors were collected from a woman between 25 and 40 years old with Graves' hyperthyroidism.

This clonotype was observed many times. The V gene is TRBV11-2, the J gene TRBJ2-1, with TRBD2 matching over 8 bases. The CDR3 is made up of 17 amino acids. The germline V gene has CDR1 SGHAT and CDR2 FQNNGV. J lost 5 bases, V lost 5 bases, and 14 bases had no gene match. The CDR3 sequence: CASSPVMGSGTDNEQFF. The CDR3 DNA reads as TGTGCCAGCAGCCCCGTCATGGGTAGCGGGACCGACAATGAGCAGTTCTTC.

V and J are TRBV7-2 and TRBJ2-7; D is uncertain. The CDR3 sequence is 14 residues long. V lost 5 bases, J lost 2 bases, and 13 bases lay in between. The V gene's germline CDR1 is SGHTA and CDR2 FQGNSA. CDR3 sequence: CASSQAQTAYEQYF. The CDR3 region has the DNA TGTGCCAGCAGCCAGGCTCAGACGGCCTACGAGCAGTACTTC.

This clonotype was seen ten or more times. The chain links TRBV11-2 to TRBJ2-7, with D possibly being TRBD1 (5 bases). The V and J ends lost 0 bases and 2 bases respectively, with 11 bases between them. The V gene's germline CDR1 is SGHAT and CDR2 FQNNGV. The length of the CDR3 is 15 residues. In nucleotides, the CDR3 is TGTGCCAGCAGCTTAGAATGGGGCTCTACCTACGAGCAGTACTTC. Amino acid sequence: CASSLEWGSTYEQYF.

This clonotype showed up just a few times. The V gene is TRBV5-6, the J gene TRBJ2-1; 11 bases agree with TRBD1. From germline, CDR1 is SGHDT and CDR2 YYEEEE. The CDR3 sequence is 17 residues long. V dropped 3 bases and J dropped 4; count of bases not matched to a gene: 9. CDR3 residues: CASSSVGTGGRYNEQFF. The CDR3 DNA follows: TGTGCCAGCAGCTCTGTCGGGACAGGGGGTCGATACAATGAGCAGTTCTTC.

About this clonotype itself: A much larger clone differs by one base, so this may be a read error. V gene TRBV28 combines with J gene TRBJ2-1; 10 nucleotides align to TRBD2. Germline CDR1 and CDR2: MDHEN and SYDVKM. This CDR3 spans 15 amino acids. The CDR3 reads CASRNGLAAYNEQLF. CDR3 nucleotide sequence: TGTGCCAGCAGAAACGGACTAGCGGCTTACAATGAGCAGCTCTTC.

In its sample, this clonotype was seen a few times. J is TRBJ1-2 and V is TRBV14, with TRBD1 identical over 7 bases. J was trimmed by 3 bases and V by 4 bases; bases with no gene match: 20. The CDR3 consists of 19 residues. Germline CDR1 SGHDN, CDR2 FVKESK. CDR3 protein: CASSPDGTAYSTRYYGYTF. In DNA form, the CDR3 reads TGTGCCAGCAGCCCAGACGGGACAGCGTATTCGACGCGGTACTATGGCTACACCTTC. Together with reference TRBV14 and TRBJ1-2, the CDR3 gives the full variable domain: EAGVTQFPSHSVIEKGQTVTLRCDPISGHDNLYWYRRVMGKEIKFLLHFVKESKQDESGMPNNRFLAERTGGTYSTLKVQPAELEDSGVYFCASSPDGTAYSTRYYGYTFGSGTRLTVV.

This clonotype was picked up many times. The chain joins TRBV5-1 to TRBJ2-1, with a tentative D call TRBD2 (6 bases). The CDR3 is 15 amino acids. Germline CDR1 and CDR2: SGHRS and YFSETQ. The ends were cut back, 0 bases at V and 5 bases at J, with 12 bases in the middle. This chain's CDR3 is CASSLGRERNNEQFF. In DNA, the CDR3 is TGCGCCAGCAGCTTGGGTCGGGAGCGGAACAATGAGCAGTTCTTC.

The rearrangement links TRBV9 to TRBJ2-7; D might be TRBD2 (5 bases). Looked up from germline, CDR1 is SGDLS and CDR2 is YYNGEE. The CDR3 length is 14 residues. The V end was cut by 0 bases, the J end by 1 base, with 8 bases between. In DNA form, the CDR3 reads TGTGCCAGCAGCGTAGGTCTAGCTTCCTACGAGCAGTACTTC. As protein: CASSVGLASYEQYF. Complete variable domain (other parts from reference TRBV9 and TRBJ2-7): DSGVTQTPKHLITATGQRVTLRCSPRSGDLSVYWYQQSLDQGLQFLIQYYNGEERAKGNILERFSAQQFPDLHSELNLSSLELGDSALYFCASSVGLASYEQYFGPGTRLTVT.

The J gene is TRBJ1-5, the V gene TRBV6-1; 8 bases are a match to TRBD1. The ends lost 6 bases at V and 5 bases at J; junction bases unmatched: 6. Germline V gene lookup returns CDR1 MNHNS and CDR2 SASEGT. The length of the CDR3 is 14 residues. The CDR3 region is CASSPTGVHQPQHF. The CDR3 DNA reads TGTGCCAGCAGCCCGACAGGGGTGCATCAGCCCCAGCATTTT.

The chain uses TRBV14 and TRBJ2-2; 13 nucleotides match TRBD2. Germline V gene sequence: CDR1 SGHDN, CDR2 FVKESK. Trimming took 2 bases from V and 1 from J; bases not matched to a gene: 13. This CDR3 is built from 21 residues. The CDR3 nucleotides read TGTGCCAGCAGCCAATGGATTAACTCGGGACTAGCGGGACAGAACACCGGGGAGCTGTTTTTT. Amino acid sequence: CASSQWINSGLAGQNTGELFF.

The chain carries TRBV5-6 and TRBJ2-3; D is perhaps TRBD2 (5 bases). The CDR3 totals 16 residues. Germline V gene lookup returns CDR1 SGHDT and CDR2 YYEEEE. Trimming took off 5 bases at V and 2 bases at J, with 18 bases between the two ends. The CDR3 nucleotides read TGTGCCAGCAGAAAACGTCAGCTAGCCCTCACAGATACGCAGTATTTT. Amino acid sequence: CASRKRQLALTDTQYF.

This clonotype has ten or more counts. The chain recombines TRBV28 with TRBJ1-2; D unresolved. Trimming took off 6 bases at V and 1 base at J, with 6 bases between the two ends. The CDR3 is 12 amino acids. Germline assignment: CDR1 MDHEN and CDR2 SYDVKM. The chain's CDR3 is CASSGVNYGYTF. CDR3 nucleotides: TGTGCCAGCAGCGGGGTTAACTATGGCTACACCTTC.

The V gene is TRBV20-1, the J gene TRBJ1-6, with a possible D match to TRBD1 (6 bases). V was cut by 3 bases and J by 10 bases, with 19 bases left in between. The CDR3 consists of 15 residues. The germline CDR1 and CDR2 sequences are DFQATT and SNEGSKA (reference sequence). The CDR3 sequence is CSASHNPGQGSPLHF. CDR3 DNA: TGCAGTGCTAGCCATAACCCGGGACAAGGGTCACCCCTCCACTTT.

In this sample, this clonotype turned up a few times. The chain has TRBV18 and TRBJ2-3, with 14 bases matching TRBD2. The CDR3 consists of 17 residues. Germline-derived CDR1 and CDR2 are KGHSH and LQKENI. The V and J ends lost 2 bases and 3 bases, in that order; junction bases with no gene match: 4. The CDR3 nucleotides read TGTGCCAGCTCACCAGGGACTAGCGGGAGTCAAACAGATACGCAGTATTTT. It yields the protein CASSPGTSGSQTDTQYF.

This clonotype was observed many times. The CDR3 sequence is CATSVGLAGGFSYNEQFF. DNA for the CDR3: TGTGCCACCAGTGTTGGTCTAGCGGGAGGGTTCTCCTACAATGAGCAGTTCTTC. The V and J genes are TRBV24-1 and TRBJ2-1; TRBD2 matches at 12 bases. The germline gives CDR1 KGHDR, CDR2 SFDVKD. The CDR3 consists of 18 residues. The ends lost 5 bases at V and 0 bases at J; junction bases unmatched: 7.

This clonotype was seen a few times. A clone one base away is much larger, so this may be a read error. The rearrangement uses TRBV20-1 and TRBJ2-1; 11 nucleotides agree with TRBD2. The end of the DNA fits TRBJ2-7 better, so the J call may be wrong. Germline values: CDR1 DFQATT, CDR2 SNEGSKA (reference sequence). The CDR3 length is 14 residues. In DNA, the CDR3 is TGCAGTGCTACGACTAGCGGGATCTACAATGAGCAGTACTTC. This translates into CSATTSGIYNEQYF.

In its sample, this clonotype was seen many times. The V call is TRBV27, the J call TRBJ2-7; 8 bases fit TRBD1. The junction had 10 bases not matched to a gene; V was cut back by 2 bases and J by 7 bases. Germline assignment: CDR1 MNHEY and CDR2 SMNVEV (reference sequence). The CDR3 runs to 15 residues. DNA of the CDR3: TGTGCCAGCAGTTTAAGGCAGGGGGCCAAGGGTGAGCAGTACTTC. This translates into CASSLRQGAKGEQYF.

V and J are TRBV28 and TRBJ2-3; TRBD2 matches at 10 bases. The CDR3 is 17 amino acids. V lost 3 bases and J lost 3; bases outside the gene matches: 9. CDR1 MDHEN and CDR2 SYDVKM come from the germline V gene. The DNA of the CDR3 is TGTGCCAGCAGTTTGCCTGGACTAGCGGAAGGAACAGATACGCAGTATTTT. It is translated as CASSLPGLAEGTDTQYF.

The rearrangement joins TRBV6-1 to TRBJ2-5; 7 positions agree with TRBD1. Trimming removed 3 bases from V and 5 bases from J; junction bases left unmatched: 6. The CDR3 covers 14 residues. Germline V gives CDR1 MNHNS, CDR2 SASEGT. In DNA form, the CDR3 reads TGTGCCAGCAGTGAGACAGGGCCAGGGGAGACCCAGTACTTC. It specifies CASSETGPGETQYF.